The 22 T cell receptor beta chains in this list originate from one sample, sequenced in a study of blood T cell repertoires in COVID-19. Some clones are missing from TCRdb's copy, which holds only in-frame ones; the method was immunoSEQ multiplex PCR. The repertoire consists of about 50,000 clones, with less than 90% occurring once and the leading ten covering about 27%. The sample consisted of peripheral blood. Receptor source: a human donor in a cohort sampled during active COVID-19.

The CDR3 loop reads CASSRTGSYNEQFF. The CDR3 DNA reads TGTGCCAGTAGTAGGACAGGCTCCTACAATGAGCAGTTCTTC. This chain uses TRBV19 with TRBJ2-1; 7 bases map to TRBD1. The ends lost 4 bases at V and 0 bases at J; junction bases unmatched: 0. CDR3 length equals 14 residues. Germline CDR1 LNHDA, CDR2 SQIVND (reference sequence).

The rearrangement joins TRBV5-8 to TRBJ2-5; 7 bases agree with TRBD2. V gave up 3 bases and J gave up 4 bases; unmatched junction bases: 9. Germline V gives CDR1 SGHTS, CDR2 YDEGEE. The CDR3 runs 15 residues. The CDR3 DNA reads as TGTGCCAGCAGCTGGGAGGGTGGGAGCAGAGAGACCCAGTACTTC. It is translated as CASSWEGGSRETQYF.

This clone is a singleton in its sample. V usage is TRBV12-3 or TRBV12-4 and J usage is TRBJ2-7; D may be TRBD2 (6 bases). The V and J ends lost 4 bases and 4 bases respectively, with 11 bases between them. The CDR3 is 13 amino acids. CDR3 amino acids: CASSWGLIYEQYV. CDR3 nucleotides: TGTGCCAGCAGTTGGGGACTGATTTACGAGCAGTACGTC.

In its sample, this clone was seen once. The rearrangement uses TRBV7-3 and TRBJ1-3, with 7 bases identical to TRBD1. This CDR3 spans 16 amino acids. J was trimmed by 0 bases and V by 5 bases; bases with no gene match: 7. CDR1 SGHTA and CDR2 FQGTGA come from the germline V gene. CDR3 protein: CASSQGDRFSGNTIYF. DNA of the CDR3: TGTGCCAGCAGCCAGGGGGACAGATTCTCTGGAAACACCATATATTTT.

The chain employs TRBV30 and TRBJ2-6; 10 nucleotides line up with TRBD1. Per germline, CDR1 GTSNPN and CDR2 SVGIG (reference sequence). The CDR3 length is 19 residues. V was clipped by 0 bases and J by 4 bases; unmatched bases: 12. The CDR3 nucleotides are TGTGCCTGGAGTGTACGGGGGGACAGGGGTTTTACAGGGGCCAACGTCCTGACTTTC. Amino acid sequence: CAWSVRGDRGFTGANVLTF.

V gene TRBV15 combines with J gene TRBJ2-2, with a tentative D call TRBD2 (5 bases). The V gene's germline CDR1 is LNHNV and CDR2 YYDKDF (reference sequence). This CDR3 is 15 amino acids long. Trimming took off 4 bases at V and 1 base at J, with 10 bases between the two ends. For the CDR3, the DNA is TGTGCCACCAGCACGGGAAGGCGGAACACCGGGGAGCTGTTTTTT. Protein sequence: CATSTGRRNTGELFF.

The CDR3 here is CASNWGQGDQPQHF. Written as DNA, the CDR3 is TGTGCCAGCAATTGGGGACAGGGGGATCAGCCCCAGCATTTT. The genes are TRBV28 and TRBJ1-5; the match to TRBD1 covers 11 bases. Germline values: CDR1 MDHEN, CDR2 SYDVKM. This CDR3 has 14 amino acids. V lost 7 bases to trimming and J lost 5 bases; unmatched junction nucleotides: 4.

The chain couples TRBV9 to TRBJ2-7, with D perhaps matching TRBD1 (7 bases). V lost 2 bases to trimming and J lost 5 bases, with 14 bases between them. Per germline, CDR1 SGDLS and CDR2 YYNGEE. CDR3 length: 14 amino acids. CDR3 sequence: CASSVETGTDEQYV. For the CDR3, the DNA is TGTGCCAGCAGCGTCGAGACAGGGACTGACGAGCAGTACGTC.

The chain combines TRBV18 with TRBJ2-3; maybe TRBD1 (6 bases). This CDR3 comprises 15 residues. Trimming removed 0 bases from V and 6 bases from J, with 13 bases in between. CDR1 is KGHSH, CDR2 LQKENI, per germline. This chain's CDR3 is CASSPPGTRRDTQYF. DNA for the CDR3: TGTGCCAGCTCACCACCGGGGACACGGCGGGATACGCAGTATTTT.

The J gene is TRBJ1-2, the V gene TRBV19, with 7 bases matching TRBD1. Losses at the gene ends were 4 bases for V and 12 bases for J; bases not matched to a gene: 5. CDR1 LNHDA and CDR2 SQIVND come from the germline V gene (reference sequence). CDR3 length: 11 residues. DNA for the CDR3: TGTGCCAGTAGTACGAGACAGGGTAACACCTTC. Translated: CASSTRQGNTF.

The V and J genes are TRBV6-1 and TRBJ2-5; unclear D gene. CDR3 length: 16 amino acids. From germline, CDR1 is MNHNS and CDR2 SASEGT. V was cut by 3 bases and J by 2 bases, with 16 bases left in between. The CDR3 DNA is TGTGCCAGCAGTGATTTGCGGTATACCGATCAAGAGACCCAGTACTTC. It translates to CASSDLRYTDQETQYF.

The chain links TRBV4-2 to TRBJ2-3; 9 nucleotides align to TRBD1. Losses at the gene ends were 4 bases for V and 4 bases for J; bases not matched to a gene: 12. This CDR3 region has 17 residues. Germline V gene lookup returns CDR1 LGHNA and CDR2 YNFKEQ. DNA of the CDR3: TGTGCCAGCAGCCCGTCCCAAAACAGGGGGCGCTCAGATACGCAGTATTTT. Protein sequence: CASSPSQNRGRSDTQYF.

The rearrangement joins TRBV5-1 to TRBJ2-7; D gene unclear. The germline CDR1 and CDR2 sequences are SGHRS and YFSETQ. V lost 7 bases and J 7 bases, leaving 18 bases between the germline ends. The CDR3 has 13 residues. As DNA, the CDR3 is TGCGCCAGCGCTCCCGCCTCGGGTGGAGAGCAGTACTTC. Its translation: CASAPASGGEQYF. Combining the CDR3 with reference TRBV5-1 and TRBJ2-7 gives the whole variable domain KAGVTQTPRYLIKTRGQQVTLSCSPISGHRSVSWYQQTPGQGLQFLFEYFSETQRNKGNFPGRFSGRQFSNSRSEMNVSTLELGDSALYLCASAPASGGEQYFGPGTRLTVT.

This clone was seen once. This sequence joins TRBV4-2 and TRBJ2-2; 9 bases line up with TRBD2. The CDR3 covers 16 residues. CDR1 and CDR2 from the germline V gene are LGHNA and YNFKEQ. V lost 1 base and J lost 5; bases outside the gene matches: 5. CDR3 region: CASSQGGRARTGELFF. Here the CDR3 DNA reads TGTGCCAGCAGCCAAGGCGGGAGGGCCCGGACCGGGGAGCTGTTTTTT.

The rearrangement links TRBV14 to TRBJ2-3; 11 positions match TRBD2. Germline lookup yields CDR1 SGHDN and CDR2 FVKESK. V shed 4 bases, J shed 1 base, and the junction held 7 bases outside the gene matches. CDR3 size: 17 residues. This CDR3 is CASSLRGTSGGTDTQYF. CDR3 coding DNA: TGTGCCAGCAGCCTAAGAGGGACTAGCGGAGGCACAGATACGCAGTATTTT.

V and J are TRBV5-4 and TRBJ2-5; 11 nucleotides agree with TRBD2. V lost 0 bases to trimming and J lost 7 bases; unmatched junction nucleotides: 5. CDR1 is SGHNT and CDR2 is YYREEE in the germline V gene (reference sequence). There are 15 residues in the CDR3. The CDR3 region is CASSLELAGEGTQYF. The CDR3 DNA sequence: TGTGCCAGCAGCTTGGAACTAGCGGGAGAGGGGACCCAGTACTTC.

The chain is built from TRBV2 and TRBJ1-2; D not certain. This CDR3 has 15 amino acids. Germline CDR1 reads SNHLY; CDR2 reads FYNNEI. V lost 0 bases, J lost 1 base, and 9 bases lay in between. For the CDR3, the DNA is TGTGCCAGCAGTGAAGCGAGTAACCTTAACTATGGCTACACCTTC. Amino acids: CASSEASNLNYGYTF.

V gene TRBV5-3 combines with J gene TRBJ2-7; 11 bases fit TRBD2. TRBV5-3 counts as an open reading frame of uncertain function. The J segment lost 3 bases and the V segment lost 4 bases, leaving 6 bases of the junction unmatched. This CDR3 comprises 15 residues. DNA of the CDR3: TGTGCCAGAAGCCTTAGCGGGAGGGCCCTCTACGAGCAGTACGTC. It translates to CARSLSGRALYEQYV.

The rearrangement links TRBV5-4 to TRBJ2-5, with 13 bases aligning to TRBD2. Per the germline V gene, CDR1 is SGHNT and CDR2 is YYREEE (reference sequence). The CDR3 is 16 residues long. Trimming cost V 4 bases and J 0 bases; bases outside gene matches: 3. The CDR3 sequence is CASSTGTSGNQETQYF. In DNA form, the CDR3 reads TGTGCCAGCAGCACGGGGACTAGCGGGAACCAAGAGACCCAGTACTTC.

The chain carries TRBV6-5 and TRBJ1-2; 9 bases line up with TRBD1. The ends lost 2 bases at V and 6 bases at J; junction bases unmatched: 4. This CDR3 comprises 14 residues. CDR1 is MNHEY and CDR2 is SVGAGI in the germline V gene. CDR3 sequence (DNA): TGTGCCAGCAGTTACAGGACAGGGGAGAATGGCTACACCTTC. This gives the protein CASSYRTGENGYTF.

The chain carries TRBV5-1 and TRBJ2-3, with a tentative D call TRBD2 (6 bases). CDR1 SGHRS and CDR2 YFSETQ come from the germline V gene. CDR3 size: 15 residues. Trimming took off 3 bases at V and 3 bases at J, with 14 bases between the two ends. Written as DNA, the CDR3 is TGCGCCAGCAGCTCAGCCCCGGGGGTAACAGATACGCAGTATTTT. This sequence encodes CASSSAPGVTDTQYF.

The chain combines TRBV11-3 with TRBJ2-1, with TRBD2 identical over 11 bases. The junction had 6 bases not matched to a gene; V was cut back by 4 bases and J by 4 bases. CDR3 length: 16 amino acids. Per the germline V gene, CDR1 is SGHNT and CDR2 is YENEEA. The CDR3 sequence is CASSYRLAGTYNEQFF. CDR3 nucleotides: TGTGCCAGCAGCTACAGACTAGCGGGGACATACAATGAGCAGTTCTTC.